The next 19 T cell receptor beta chains were all read from a single sample in a study of neurological immune-mediated disorders. TCRdb re-derived calls from the 5' RACE reads in MiXCR, one entry per CDR3 protein. The sample consists of tens of thousands of distinct CDR3 sequences, under 30% of them appearing once. The sample comprised PBMCs. These receptors were taken from a woman aged 70-85 years in good health.

On this clonotype itself: This may be a read error, as it is one base from a much larger clone. The chain recombines TRBV29-1 with TRBJ2-5; D possibly corresponds to TRBD1 (5 bases). This CDR3 contains 11 residues. In germline, CDR1 is SQVTM, CDR2 ANQGSEA. The V end was cut by 7 bases, the J end by 1 base, with 7 bases between. CDR3 amino acids: CSGQLQETQYF. CDR3 DNA: TGCAGCGGACAGCTCCAAGAGACCCAGTACTTC.

This clonotype was recorded many times. The rearrangement links TRBV20-1 to TRBJ2-1; either TRBD1 or TRBD2 may fit D (5 bases each). The germline gives CDR1 DFQATT, CDR2 SNEGSKA (reference sequence). The V end was cut by 0 bases, the J end by 6 bases, with 12 bases between. The CDR3 runs 14 residues. CDR3 in DNA: TGCAGTGCTAGAGATCTCAGAGGGGCCAATGAGCAGTTCTTC. Encoded protein: CSARDLRGANEQFF.

This clonotype showed up many times. The chain couples TRBV5-1 to TRBJ2-5; 9 bases agree with TRBD1. The V and J ends lost 7 bases and 5 bases, in that order; junction bases with no gene match: 9. This CDR3 comprises 14 residues. CDR1 is SGHRS, CDR2 YFSETQ, per germline. CDR3 sequence reads: CASGQGNLGETQYF. The CDR3 coding sequence is TGCGCCAGCGGACAGGGGAACCTGGGGGAGACCCAGTACTTC.

This clonotype was detected many times. The V and J genes are TRBV24-1 and TRBJ2-1; 7 bases match TRBD2. The V gene end was trimmed by 1 base and the J gene end by 8 bases; junction bases not matched to a gene: 7. The CDR3 has 15 residues. Germline V gene lookup returns CDR1 KGHDR and CDR2 SFDVKD. CDR3 DNA: TGTGCCACCAGTGATTTTACGGGAGGAGGACATGAGCAGTTCTTC. As protein: CATSDFTGGGHEQFF.

This clonotype was counted at least ten times. The V gene is TRBV21-1, the J gene TRBJ1-1; the table names TRBD1, a call not compared with the DNA. TRBV21-1 is tagged as a pseudogene. The CDR3 has 15 amino acids. In DNA form, the CDR3 reads TGTGCCAGCAGCAACCCTCGGGGTCAGGATGGTGAAGCTTTCTTT. Encoded protein: CASSNPRGQDGEAFF.

This clonotype was seen at least ten times. V is TRBV2 and J is TRBJ2-1; 7 bases are shared with TRBD2. Germline loops: CDR1 SNHLY, CDR2 FYNNEI. The CDR3 consists of 16 residues. Here the CDR3 reads CATRAWRERAGNEQFF. CDR3 DNA sequence: TGTGCAACCAGGGCATGGCGGGAGCGGGCGGGCAATGAGCAGTTCTTC.

This clonotype showed up many times. The chain recombines TRBV5-4 with TRBJ2-1, with TRBD2 identical over 10 bases. With 3 bases clipped from V and 9 bases from J, the junction kept 12 bases outside the gene matches. The CDR3 spans 16 residues. The germline V gene has CDR1 SGHNT and CDR2 YYREEE (reference sequence). CDR3 DNA: TGTGCCAGCAGCTCCCCAACTAGCGGGATTTCGGGTGAGCAGTTCTTC. Protein: CASSSPTSGISGEQFF.

In its sample, this clonotype was seen a few times. CDR3 bases: TGTGCCAGCAGCGTAGGGGGGGCAGCGGAGACCCAGTACTTC. Translation gives CASSVGGAAETQYF. The gene calls are TRBV9 and TRBJ2-5; D possibly matches TRBD1 or TRBD2 (6 bases each). The CDR3 has 14 amino acids. Germline V lookup: CDR1 SGDLS, CDR2 YYNGEE. Trimming cost V 0 bases and J 5 bases, with 11 bases left between them.

The rearrangement joins TRBV5-1 to TRBJ2-3; D is unclear. This CDR3 is 15 amino acids long. CDR1 is SGHRS, CDR2 YFSETQ, per germline. V lost 4 bases to trimming and J lost 1 base, with 13 bases between them. This CDR3 is CASSVGDTRTDTQYF. The DNA of the CDR3 is TGCGCCAGCAGCGTAGGTGACACCCGCACAGATACGCAGTATTTT.

The CDR3 DNA reads as TGTGCCAGCAGCGTGGACAACCGGGATGAGCAGTTCTTC. It yields the protein CASSVDNRDEQFF. V usage is TRBV9 and J usage is TRBJ2-1; maybe TRBD1 (5 bases). V was pared by 2 bases and J by 8 bases, with 11 bases between. Germline V gene lookup returns CDR1 SGDLS and CDR2 YYNGEE. This CDR3 has 13 amino acids.

The chain uses TRBV6-1 and TRBJ1-2, with TRBD1 matching 10 bases. Trimming at V came to 5 bases and at J to 4 bases, leaving 10 bases not matched to a gene. The CDR3 loop spans 16 amino acids. CDR1 is MNHNS, CDR2 SASEGT, per germline. CDR3: CASSTHRDRGFYGYTF. DNA for the CDR3: TGTGCCAGCAGTACCCACCGGGACAGGGGTTTCTATGGCTACACCTTC.

This clonotype was picked up many times. The chain is built from TRBV5-1 and TRBJ2-3, with D tentatively TRBD2 (6 bases). V was shortened by 4 bases and J by 0 bases, with 12 bases between the two germline ends. Germline CDR1 and CDR2: SGHRS and YFSETQ. The CDR3 extends over 15 amino acids. The DNA of the CDR3 is TGCGCCAGCAGCCCCGGGGGTACTAGCACAGATACGCAGTATTTT. This codes for CASSPGGTSTDTQYF.

This clonotype has ten or more counts. The chain links TRBV20-1 to TRBJ1-2; tentatively, D is TRBD1 (5 bases). The V gene lost 3 bases and the J gene lost 4 bases, with 9 bases spanning the gap. Germline V gene sequence: CDR1 DFQATT, CDR2 SNEGSKA (reference sequence). The CDR3 totals 12 residues. The CDR3 reads CSARAGPYGYTF. The CDR3, as DNA: TGCAGTGCTAGGGCAGGGCCCTATGGCTACACCTTC.

The table lists this clonotype with many counts. V is TRBV20-1 and J is TRBJ2-3; D ambiguous. Trimming cost V 0 bases and J 0 bases, with 10 bases left between them. Germline V lookup: CDR1 DFQATT, CDR2 SNEGSKA (reference sequence). The CDR3 consists of 15 residues. The CDR3 region has the DNA TGCAGTGCTAGAGATCTTCGAACTAGCACAGATACGCAGTATTTT. Translating gives CSARDLRTSTDTQYF.

The table lists this clonotype with a few counts. The rearrangement links TRBV5-1 to TRBJ1-1; D is unclear. The CDR3 contains 15 residues. In germline, CDR1 is SGHRS, CDR2 YFSETQ. The V gene lost 0 bases and the J gene lost 1 base, with 10 bases spanning the gap. The CDR3 sequence is CASSLEISGNTEAFF. In DNA form, the CDR3 reads TGCGCCAGCAGCTTGGAGATCTCCGGGAACACTGAAGCTTTCTTT. Full variable domain (missing parts from reference TRBV5-1 and TRBJ1-1): KAGVTQTPRYLIKTRGQQVTLSCSPISGHRSVSWYQQTPGQGLQFLFEYFSETQRNKGNFPGRFSGRQFSNSRSEMNVSTLELGDSALYLCASSLEISGNTEAFFGQGTRLTVV.

This clonotype was seen only a few times. The chain couples TRBV28 to TRBJ2-3; no definite D call. From germline, CDR1 is MDHEN and CDR2 SYDVKM. Trimming cost V 6 bases and J 6 bases, with 22 bases left between them. The CDR3 extends over 16 amino acids. In nucleotides, the CDR3 is TGTGCCAGCAGACCCGTTGGCCTAGGGCTGAGGGATACGCAGTATTTT. It translates to CASRPVGLGLRDTQYF. The complete variable domain, with remaining parts taken from reference TRBV28 and TRBJ2-3, reads DVKVTQSSRYLVKRTGEKVFLECVQDMDHENMFWYRQDPGLGLRLIYFSYDVKMKEKGDIPEGYSVSREKKERFSLILESASTNQTSMYLCASRPVGLGLRDTQYFGPGTRLTVL.

At least ten counts were recorded for this clonotype. The V call is TRBV12-3 or TRBV12-4, the J call TRBJ2-7; 7 bases are shared with TRBD1. The CDR3 covers 13 residues. The V segment lost 7 bases and the J segment 6 bases; nucleotides outside the gene matches: 9. In DNA, the CDR3 is TGTGCCAGCACACTTAACAGGGGTGGCGAGCAGTACTTC. It yields the protein CASTLNRGGEQYF.

This clonotype was picked up many times. The gene calls are TRBV6-2 or TRBV6-3 and TRBJ2-1; TRBD2 matches at 8 bases. Germline values: CDR1 MNHEY, CDR2 SVGEGT. J was trimmed by 1 base and V by 2 bases; bases with no gene match: 4. This CDR3 has 16 residues. The CDR3, as DNA: TGTGCCAGCAGTTACCCCCCGGGGGGGTCCTACAATGAGCAGTTCTTC. It codes for CASSYPPGGSYNEQFF.

The rearrangement links TRBV24-1 to TRBJ2-1; tentatively, D is TRBD2 (7 bases). The V end was cut by 5 bases, the J end by 2 bases, with 15 bases between. The CDR3 length is 16 residues. CDR1 and CDR2 from the germline V gene are KGHDR and SFDVKD. Here the CDR3 reads CATSASGAGAYNEQFF. DNA for the CDR3: TGTGCCACCAGTGCCTCGGGGGCGGGGGCCTACAATGAGCAGTTCTTC.